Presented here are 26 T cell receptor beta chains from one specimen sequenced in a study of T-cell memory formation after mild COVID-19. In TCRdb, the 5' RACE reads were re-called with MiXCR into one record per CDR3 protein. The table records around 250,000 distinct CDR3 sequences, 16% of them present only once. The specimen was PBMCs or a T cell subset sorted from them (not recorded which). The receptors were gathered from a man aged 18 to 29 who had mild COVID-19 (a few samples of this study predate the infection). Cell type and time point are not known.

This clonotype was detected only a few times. The CDR3 loop is CAWRAHAGNTIYF. CDR3 DNA: TGTGCCTGGAGGGCCCACGCTGGAAACACCATATATTTT. The chain links TRBV30 to TRBJ1-3, with unresolved D. The V end was cut by 3 bases, the J end by 2 bases, with 8 bases between. The CDR3 covers 13 residues. Germline-derived CDR1 and CDR2 are GTSNPN and SVGIG (reference sequence).

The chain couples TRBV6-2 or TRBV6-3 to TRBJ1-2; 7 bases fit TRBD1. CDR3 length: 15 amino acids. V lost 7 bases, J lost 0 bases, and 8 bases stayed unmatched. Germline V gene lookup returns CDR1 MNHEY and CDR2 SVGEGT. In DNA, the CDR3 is TGTGCCAGCACCCGGACAGGAACAGCTAACTATGGCTACACCTTC. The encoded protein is CASTRTGTANYGYTF.

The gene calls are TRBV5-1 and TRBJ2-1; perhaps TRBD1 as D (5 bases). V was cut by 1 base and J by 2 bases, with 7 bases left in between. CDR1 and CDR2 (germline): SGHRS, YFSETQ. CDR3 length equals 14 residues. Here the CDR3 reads CASSLSRAYNEQFF. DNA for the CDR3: TGCGCCAGCAGCTTGTCCAGGGCCTACAATGAGCAGTTCTTC.

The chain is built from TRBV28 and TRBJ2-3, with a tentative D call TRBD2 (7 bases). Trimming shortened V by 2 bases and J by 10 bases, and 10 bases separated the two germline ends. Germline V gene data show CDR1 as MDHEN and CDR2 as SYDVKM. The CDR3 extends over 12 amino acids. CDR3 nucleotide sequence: TGTGCCAGCAGTTTAGCGGGGGCTCCGCAGTATTTT. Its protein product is CASSLAGAPQYF.

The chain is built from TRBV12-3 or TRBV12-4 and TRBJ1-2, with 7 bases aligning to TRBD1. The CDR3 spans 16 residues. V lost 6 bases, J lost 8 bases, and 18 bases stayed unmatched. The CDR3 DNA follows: TGTGCCAGCAGCGACAGGGAGAACAGGGAACCGGGGGGCTACACCTTC. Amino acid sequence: CASSDRENREPGGYTF.

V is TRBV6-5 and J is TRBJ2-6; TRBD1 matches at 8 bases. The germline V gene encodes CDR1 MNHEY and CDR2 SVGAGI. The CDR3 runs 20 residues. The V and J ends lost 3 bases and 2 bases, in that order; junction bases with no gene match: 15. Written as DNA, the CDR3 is TGTGCCAGCAGTTATTCACTCCCGGGACAGGTCGATACTGGGGCCAACGTCCTGACTTTC. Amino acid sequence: CASSYSLPGQVDTGANVLTF.

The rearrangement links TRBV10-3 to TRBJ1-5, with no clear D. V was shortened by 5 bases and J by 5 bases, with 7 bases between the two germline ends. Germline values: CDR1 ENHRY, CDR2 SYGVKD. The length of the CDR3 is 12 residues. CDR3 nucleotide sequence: TGTGCCATCAGTCTAAATGATCAGCCCCAGCATTTT. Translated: CAISLNDQPQHF.

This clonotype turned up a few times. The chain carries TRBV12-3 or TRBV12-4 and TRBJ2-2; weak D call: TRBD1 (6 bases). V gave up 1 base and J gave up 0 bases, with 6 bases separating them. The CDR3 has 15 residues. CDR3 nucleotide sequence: TGTGCCAGCAGTTTAGGACAGGCGAACACCGGGGAGCTGTTTTTT. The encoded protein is CASSLGQANTGELFF.

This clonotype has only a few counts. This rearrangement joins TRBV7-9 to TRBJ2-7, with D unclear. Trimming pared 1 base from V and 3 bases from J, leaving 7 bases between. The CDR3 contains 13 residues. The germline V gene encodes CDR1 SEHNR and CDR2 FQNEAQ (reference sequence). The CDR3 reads CASSLGSYYEQYV. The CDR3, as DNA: TGTGCCAGCAGCTTAGGGAGCTACTACGAGCAGTACGTC.

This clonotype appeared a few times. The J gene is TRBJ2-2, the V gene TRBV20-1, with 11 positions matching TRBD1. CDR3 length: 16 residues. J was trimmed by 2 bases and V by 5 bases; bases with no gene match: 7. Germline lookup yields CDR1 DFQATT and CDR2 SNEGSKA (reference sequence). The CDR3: CSAFGQGARNTGELFF. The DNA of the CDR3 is TGCAGTGCTTTTGGACAGGGGGCGCGAAACACCGGGGAGCTGTTTTTT.

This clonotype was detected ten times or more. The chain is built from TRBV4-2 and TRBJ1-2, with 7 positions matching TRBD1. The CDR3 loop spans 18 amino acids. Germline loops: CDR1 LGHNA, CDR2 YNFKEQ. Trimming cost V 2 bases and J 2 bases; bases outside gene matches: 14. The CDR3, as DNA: TGTGCCAGCAGCCAACCTCCCTGGGCAGGGGGTGCGAACTATGGCTACACCTTC. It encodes CASSQPPWAGGANYGYTF.

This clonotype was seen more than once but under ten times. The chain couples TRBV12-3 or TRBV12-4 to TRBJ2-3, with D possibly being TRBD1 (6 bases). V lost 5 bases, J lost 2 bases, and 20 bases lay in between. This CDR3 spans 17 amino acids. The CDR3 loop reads CASSPEKTTGITDTQYF. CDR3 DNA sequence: TGTGCCAGCAGTCCCGAAAAGACTACAGGGATCACAGATACGCAGTATTTT.

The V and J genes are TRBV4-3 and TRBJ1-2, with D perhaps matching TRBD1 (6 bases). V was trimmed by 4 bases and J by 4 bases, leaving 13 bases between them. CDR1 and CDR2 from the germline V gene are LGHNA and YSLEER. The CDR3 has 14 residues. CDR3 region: CASSPRGAFYGYTF. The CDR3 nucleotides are TGCGCCAGCAGCCCCCGGGGGGCTTTCTATGGCTACACCTTC.

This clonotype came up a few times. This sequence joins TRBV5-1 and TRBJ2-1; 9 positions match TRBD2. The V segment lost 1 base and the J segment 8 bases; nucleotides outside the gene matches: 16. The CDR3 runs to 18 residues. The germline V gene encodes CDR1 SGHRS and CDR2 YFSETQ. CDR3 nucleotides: TGCGCCAGCAGCTTGAGTAGGCTAGCGGGGCCCCACGGGGATGAGCAGTTCTTC. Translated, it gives CASSLSRLAGPHGDEQFF.

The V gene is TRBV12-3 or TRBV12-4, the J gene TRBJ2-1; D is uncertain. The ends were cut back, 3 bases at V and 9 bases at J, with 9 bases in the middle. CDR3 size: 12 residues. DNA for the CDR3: TGTGCCAGCAGTTTCGAGGTTGGTGAGCAGTTCTTC. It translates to CASSFEVGEQFF.

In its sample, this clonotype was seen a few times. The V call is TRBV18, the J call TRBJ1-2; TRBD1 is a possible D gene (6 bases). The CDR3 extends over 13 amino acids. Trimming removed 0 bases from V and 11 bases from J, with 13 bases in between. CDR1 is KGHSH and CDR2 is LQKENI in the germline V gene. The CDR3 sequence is CASSPPGAGSYTF. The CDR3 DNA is TGTGCCAGCTCACCACCGGGGGCTGGGAGTTACACCTTC.

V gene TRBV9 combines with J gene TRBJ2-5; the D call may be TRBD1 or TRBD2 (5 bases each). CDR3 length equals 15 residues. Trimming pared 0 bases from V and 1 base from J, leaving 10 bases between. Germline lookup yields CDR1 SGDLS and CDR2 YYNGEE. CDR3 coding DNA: TGTGCCAGCAGCGTAGGGGGACGGTTCCAAGAGACCCAGTACTTC. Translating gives CASSVGGRFQETQYF.

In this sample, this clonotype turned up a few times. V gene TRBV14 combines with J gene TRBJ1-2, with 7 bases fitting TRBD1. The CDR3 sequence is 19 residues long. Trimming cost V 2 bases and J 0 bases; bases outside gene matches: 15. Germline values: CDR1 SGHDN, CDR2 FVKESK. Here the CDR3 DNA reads TGTGCCAGCAGCCAATCCTGGGACCACAGGGGACATCCTAACTATGGCTACACCTTC. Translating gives CASSQSWDHRGHPNYGYTF.

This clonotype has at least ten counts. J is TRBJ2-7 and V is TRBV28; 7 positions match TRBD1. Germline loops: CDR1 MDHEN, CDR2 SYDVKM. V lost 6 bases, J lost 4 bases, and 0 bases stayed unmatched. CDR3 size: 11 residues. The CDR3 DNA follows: TGTGCCAGCAGCAGGGGGTACGAGCAGTACGTC. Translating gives CASSRGYEQYV.

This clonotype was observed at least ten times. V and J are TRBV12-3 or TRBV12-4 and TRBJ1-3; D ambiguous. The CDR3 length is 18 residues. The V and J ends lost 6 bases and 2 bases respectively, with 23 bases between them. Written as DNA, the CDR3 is TGTGCCAGCAGCCCGCAGCACTTTGGAAGGGCCCCTGGAAACACCATATATTTT. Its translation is CASSPQHFGRAPGNTIYF.

CDR3 in amino acids: CASSLSAPNEAFF. As DNA, the CDR3 is TGCGCCAGCAGCTTGTCGGCTCCCAACGAAGCTTTCTTT. V and J are TRBV5-1 and TRBJ1-1; D uncertain. V was pared by 1 base and J by 8 bases, with 12 bases between. The CDR3 spans 13 residues. Germline lookup yields CDR1 SGHRS and CDR2 YFSETQ.

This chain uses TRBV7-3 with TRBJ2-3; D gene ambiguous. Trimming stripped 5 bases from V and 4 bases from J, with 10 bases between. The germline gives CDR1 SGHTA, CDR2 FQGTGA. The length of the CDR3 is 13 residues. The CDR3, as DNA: TGTGCCAGCAGCCTCTGGGGTCCAGATACGCAGTATTTT. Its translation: CASSLWGPDTQYF.

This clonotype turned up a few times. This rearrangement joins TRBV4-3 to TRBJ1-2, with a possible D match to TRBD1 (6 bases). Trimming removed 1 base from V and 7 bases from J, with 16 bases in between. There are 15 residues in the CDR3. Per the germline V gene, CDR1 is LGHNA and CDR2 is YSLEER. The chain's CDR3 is CASSQAGAGEGGYTF. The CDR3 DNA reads TGCGCCAGCAGCCAAGCTGGTGCAGGGGAGGGTGGCTACACCTTC.

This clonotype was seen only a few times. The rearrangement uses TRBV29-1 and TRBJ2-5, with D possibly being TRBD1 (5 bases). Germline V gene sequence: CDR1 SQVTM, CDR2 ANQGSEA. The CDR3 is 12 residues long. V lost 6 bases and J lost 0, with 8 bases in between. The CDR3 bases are TGCAGCGTGGGGCAGGACCAAGAGACCCAGTACTTC. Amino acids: CSVGQDQETQYF. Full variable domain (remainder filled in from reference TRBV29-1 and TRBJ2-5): SAVISQKPSRDICQRGTSLTIQCQVDSQVTMMFWYRQQPGQSLTLIATANQGSEATYESGFVIDKFPISRPNLTFSTLTVSNMSPEDSSIYLCSVGQDQETQYFGPGTRLLVL.

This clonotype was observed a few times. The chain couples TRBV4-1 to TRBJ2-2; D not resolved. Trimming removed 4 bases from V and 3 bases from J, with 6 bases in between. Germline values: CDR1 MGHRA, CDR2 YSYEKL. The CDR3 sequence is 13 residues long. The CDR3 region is CASSPKHTGELFF. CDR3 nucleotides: TGCGCCAGCAGCCCCAAACACACCGGGGAGCTGTTTTTT.

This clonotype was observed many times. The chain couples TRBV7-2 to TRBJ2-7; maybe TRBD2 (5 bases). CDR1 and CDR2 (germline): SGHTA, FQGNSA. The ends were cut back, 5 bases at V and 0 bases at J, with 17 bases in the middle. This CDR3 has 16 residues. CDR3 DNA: TGTGCCAGCAGCCTCCTAGGACTTGGGGTCTCCTACGAGCAGTACTTC. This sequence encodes CASSLLGLGVSYEQYF.